The clone carrying this T cell receptor beta chain has just a few counts. In the source study's methods: It was from reference gene primer amplification that nucleated cell counts were estimated. Libraries were prepared by immunoSEQ multiplex PCR; TCRdb keeps only in-frame clonotypes and omits some of them. V and J calls and clone size are given by that table; D and trimming were obtained from the DNA. The table has approximately 100,000 clones, approximately 85% seen once; the top ten hold around 4.8%. This record comes from a study of blood T cell repertoires in COVID-19. This receptor was identified in a man in his sixties with acute or convalescent COVID-19. Sample: peripheral blood.

The CDR3 loop reads CASSLEQFANYGYTF. The CDR3 coding sequence is TGTGCCAGCAGCTTGGAACAGTTCGCTAACTATGGCTACACCTTC. The J gene is TRBJ1-2, the V gene TRBV5-4; no clear D. Germline V gene lookup returns CDR1 SGHNT and CDR2 YYREEE (reference sequence). The CDR3 totals 15 residues. The V end lost 0 bases, the J end lost 0 bases, and 9 bases lay between the germline ends.